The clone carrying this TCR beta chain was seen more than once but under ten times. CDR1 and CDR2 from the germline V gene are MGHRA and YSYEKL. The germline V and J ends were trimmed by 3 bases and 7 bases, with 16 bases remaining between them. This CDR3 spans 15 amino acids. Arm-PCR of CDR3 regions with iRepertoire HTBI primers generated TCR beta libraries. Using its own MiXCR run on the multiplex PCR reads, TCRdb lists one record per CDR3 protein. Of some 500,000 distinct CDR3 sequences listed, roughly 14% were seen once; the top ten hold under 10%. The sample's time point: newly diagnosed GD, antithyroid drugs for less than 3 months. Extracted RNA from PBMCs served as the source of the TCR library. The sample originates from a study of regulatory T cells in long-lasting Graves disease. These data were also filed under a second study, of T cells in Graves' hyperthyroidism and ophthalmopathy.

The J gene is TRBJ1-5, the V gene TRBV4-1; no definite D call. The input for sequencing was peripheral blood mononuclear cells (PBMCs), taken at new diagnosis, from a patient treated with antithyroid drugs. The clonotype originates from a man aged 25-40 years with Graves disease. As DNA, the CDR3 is TGCGCCAGCAGCCATTCGGGTAAGGTGGGGCAGCCCCAGCATTTT. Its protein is CASSHSGKVGQPQHF.